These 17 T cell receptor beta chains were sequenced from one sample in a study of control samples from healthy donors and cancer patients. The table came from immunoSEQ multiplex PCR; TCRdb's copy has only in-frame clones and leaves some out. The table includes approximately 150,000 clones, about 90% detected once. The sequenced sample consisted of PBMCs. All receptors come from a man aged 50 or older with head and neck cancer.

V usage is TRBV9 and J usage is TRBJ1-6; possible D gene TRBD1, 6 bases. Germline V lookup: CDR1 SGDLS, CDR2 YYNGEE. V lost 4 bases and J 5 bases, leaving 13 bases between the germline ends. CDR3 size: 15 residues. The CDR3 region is CASSKTGFDNSPLHF. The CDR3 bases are TGTGCCAGCAGCAAGACAGGATTTGATAATTCACCCCTCCACTTT.

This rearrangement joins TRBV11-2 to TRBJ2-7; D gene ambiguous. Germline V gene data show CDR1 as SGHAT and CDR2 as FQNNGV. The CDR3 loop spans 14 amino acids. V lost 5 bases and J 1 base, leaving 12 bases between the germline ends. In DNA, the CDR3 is TGTGCCAGCAGCCAGGACGGTTTTTCCTACGAGCAGTACTTC. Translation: CASSQDGFSYEQYF.

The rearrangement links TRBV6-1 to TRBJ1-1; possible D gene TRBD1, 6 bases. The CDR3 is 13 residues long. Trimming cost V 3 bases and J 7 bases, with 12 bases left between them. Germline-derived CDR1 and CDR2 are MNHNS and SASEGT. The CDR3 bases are TGTGCCAGCAGTGATGAGGGGGGGTTTGAAGCTTTCTTT. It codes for CASSDEGGFEAFF.

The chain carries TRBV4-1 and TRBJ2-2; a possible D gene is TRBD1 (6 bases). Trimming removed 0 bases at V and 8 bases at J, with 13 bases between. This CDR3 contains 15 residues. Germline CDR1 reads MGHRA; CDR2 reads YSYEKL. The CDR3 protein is CASSQDPAGQGELFF. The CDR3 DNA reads TGCGCCAGCAGCCAAGACCCCGCCGGACAGGGGGAGCTGTTTTTT.

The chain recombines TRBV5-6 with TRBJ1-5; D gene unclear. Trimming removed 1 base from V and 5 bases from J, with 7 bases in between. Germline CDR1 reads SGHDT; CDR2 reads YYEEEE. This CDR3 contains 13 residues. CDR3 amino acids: CASSLTPYQPQHF. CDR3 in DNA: TGTGCCAGCAGCTTGACTCCGTATCAGCCCCAGCATTTT. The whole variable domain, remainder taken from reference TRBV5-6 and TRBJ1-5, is DAGVTQSPTHLIKTRGQQVTLRCSPKSGHDTVSWYQQALGQGPQFIFQYYEEEERQRGNFPDRFSGHQFPNYSSELNVNALLLGDSALYLCASSLTPYQPQHFGDGTRLSIL.

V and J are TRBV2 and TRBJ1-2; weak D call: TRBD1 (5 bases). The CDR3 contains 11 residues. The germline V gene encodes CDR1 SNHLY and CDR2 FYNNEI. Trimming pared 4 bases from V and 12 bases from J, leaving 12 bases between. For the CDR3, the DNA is TGTGCCAGCAGTGCCTCGACAGAGAACACCTTC. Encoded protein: CASSASTENTF. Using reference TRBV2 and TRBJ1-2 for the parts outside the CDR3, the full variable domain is EPEVTQTPSHQVTQMGQEVILRCVPISNHLYFYWYRQILGQKVEFLVSFYNNEISEKSEIFDDQFSVERPDGSNFTLKIRSTKLEDSAMYFCASSASTENTFGSGTRLTVV.

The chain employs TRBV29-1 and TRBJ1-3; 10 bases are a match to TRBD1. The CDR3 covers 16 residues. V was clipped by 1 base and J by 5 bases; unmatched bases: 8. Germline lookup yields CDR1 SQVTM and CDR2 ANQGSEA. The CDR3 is CSVEVPGQGNRNTIYF. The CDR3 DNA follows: TGCAGCGTTGAAGTGCCGGGACAGGGGAATAGAAACACCATATATTTT.

The CDR3: CASSRTGYNEQFF. The DNA for the CDR3 is TGTGCCAGCAGCCGGACTGGATACAATGAGCAGTTCTTC. V usage is TRBV7-2 and J usage is TRBJ2-1; perhaps TRBD2 as D (5 bases). V lost 5 bases and J lost 4, with 9 bases in between. Germline CDR1 SGHTA, CDR2 FQGNSA. The CDR3 has 13 residues.

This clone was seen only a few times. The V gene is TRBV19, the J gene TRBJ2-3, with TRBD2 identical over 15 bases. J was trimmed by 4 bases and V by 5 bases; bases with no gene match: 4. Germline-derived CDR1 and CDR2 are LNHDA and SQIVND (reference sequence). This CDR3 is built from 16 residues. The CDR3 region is CASSSGLAGGSDTQYF. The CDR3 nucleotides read TGTGCCAGTAGTTCTGGACTAGCGGGGGGGTCAGATACGCAGTATTTT.

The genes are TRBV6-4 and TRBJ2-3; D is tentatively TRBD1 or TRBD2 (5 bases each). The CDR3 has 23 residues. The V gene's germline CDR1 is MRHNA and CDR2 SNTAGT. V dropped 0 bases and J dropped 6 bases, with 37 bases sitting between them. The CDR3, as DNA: TGTGCCAGCAGTGACTCGCACCCAGGACTTCTCGGGGCCCAACTTGGGAGTCACGATACGCAGTATTTT. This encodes CASSDSHPGLLGAQLGSHDTQYF.

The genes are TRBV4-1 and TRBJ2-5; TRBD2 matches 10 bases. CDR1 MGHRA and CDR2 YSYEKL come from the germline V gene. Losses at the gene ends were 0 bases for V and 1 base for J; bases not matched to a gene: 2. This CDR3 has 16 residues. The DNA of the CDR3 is TGCGCCAGCAGCCAAGAAAGCGGGAGGGCCCAAGAGACCCAGTACTTC. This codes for CASSQESGRAQETQYF.

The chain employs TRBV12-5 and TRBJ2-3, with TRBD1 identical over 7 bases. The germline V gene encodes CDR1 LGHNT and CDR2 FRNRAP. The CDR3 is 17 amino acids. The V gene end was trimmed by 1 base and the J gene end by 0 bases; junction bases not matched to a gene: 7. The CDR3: CASGLARQGTSTDTQYF. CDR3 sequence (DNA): TGTGCTAGTGGTTTGGCCCGACAGGGTACTAGCACAGATACGCAGTATTTT.

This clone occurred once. The CDR3 sequence is CASSSLKIQGAYEQYF. The CDR3 DNA follows: TGTGCCAGCAGCTCTTTGAAGATACAGGGGGCTTACGAGCAGTACTTC. This chain joins TRBV7-9 and TRBJ2-7; 9 bases match TRBD1. The CDR3 is 16 amino acids. Germline CDR1 SEHNR, CDR2 FQNEAQ (reference sequence). J was trimmed by 4 bases and V by 4 bases; bases with no gene match: 11. Full variable domain (remainder filled in from reference TRBV7-9 and TRBJ2-7): DTGVSQNPRHKITKRGQNVTFRCDPISEHNRLYWYRQTLGQGPEFLTYFQNEAQLEKSRLLSDRFSAERPKGSFSTLEIQRTEQGDSAMYLCASSSLKIQGAYEQYFGPGTRLTVT.

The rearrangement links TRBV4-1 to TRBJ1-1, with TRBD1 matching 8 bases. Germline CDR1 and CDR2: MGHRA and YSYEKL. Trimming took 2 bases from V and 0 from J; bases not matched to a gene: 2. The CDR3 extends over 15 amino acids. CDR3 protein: CASSQLDRVNTEAFF. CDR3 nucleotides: TGCGCCAGCAGCCAATTGGACAGGGTGAACACTGAAGCTTTCTTT.

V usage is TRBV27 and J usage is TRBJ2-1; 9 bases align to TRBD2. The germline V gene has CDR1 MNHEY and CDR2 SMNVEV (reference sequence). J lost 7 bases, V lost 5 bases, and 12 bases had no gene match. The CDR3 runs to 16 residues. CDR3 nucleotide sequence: TGTGCCAGCAGTGGCATCGGGGCTAGCGGGGTGAATGAGCAGTTCTTC. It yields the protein CASSGIGASGVNEQFF.

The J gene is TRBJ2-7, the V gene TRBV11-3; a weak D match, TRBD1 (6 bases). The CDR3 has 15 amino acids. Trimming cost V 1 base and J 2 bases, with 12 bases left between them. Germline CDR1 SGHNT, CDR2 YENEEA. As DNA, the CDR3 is TGTGCCAGCAGCTTAGCCTACGACAGGCCCTACGAGCAGTACTTC. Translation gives CASSLAYDRPYEQYF.

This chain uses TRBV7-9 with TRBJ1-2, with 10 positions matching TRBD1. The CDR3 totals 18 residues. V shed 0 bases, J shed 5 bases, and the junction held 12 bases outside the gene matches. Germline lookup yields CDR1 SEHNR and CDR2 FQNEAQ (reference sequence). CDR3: CASSLADISRQGAYGYTF. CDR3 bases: TGTGCCAGCAGCTTAGCGGATATCTCCCGACAGGGGGCATATGGCTACACCTTC.